Listed here are 26 T cell receptor beta chains from one sample, sequenced in a study of T cell responses to AZD1222 COVID-19 vaccine. Clones were read by immunoSEQ multiplex PCR, and TCRdb kept only the in-frame ones, dropping some. The sample consists of some 140,000 clones, about 91% of them appearing once. The sample in question was peripheral blood, obtained on day 0 of AZD1222 vaccination. All receptors come from an adult in good health.

J is TRBJ1-4 and V is TRBV7-2; D gene uncertain. Germline lookup yields CDR1 SGHTA and CDR2 FQGNSA. Trimming left V 5 bases short and J 6 bases short, with 1 base between. The CDR3 consists of 10 residues. The CDR3 reads CASSDEKLFF. In DNA, the CDR3 is TGTGCCAGCAGCGATGAAAAACTGTTTTTT.

The chain couples TRBV6-2 or TRBV6-3 to TRBJ2-4; D is undetermined. V was shortened by 6 bases and J by 3 bases, with 12 bases between the two germline ends. The CDR3 length is 14 residues. CDR1 and CDR2 (germline): MNHEY, SVGEGT. CDR3 sequence: CASSGNLGKNIQYF. CDR3 nucleotides: TGTGCCAGCAGCGGAAATTTGGGCAAAAACATTCAGTACTTC.

This clone was seen just once. The chain links TRBV7-3 to TRBJ1-1; weak D call: TRBD1 (5 bases). Germline V gene lookup returns CDR1 SGHTA and CDR2 FQGTGA. The CDR3 is 16 amino acids. V gave up 5 bases and J gave up 0 bases, with 16 bases separating them. The CDR3 bases are TGTGCCAGCAGCGATACAGGAACTTCTATGAACACTGAAGCTTTCTTT. Its protein is CASSDTGTSMNTEAFF.

V and J are TRBV6-4 and TRBJ2-1, with 8 bases fitting TRBD1. The V and J ends lost 0 bases and 6 bases, in that order; junction bases with no gene match: 4. Germline V gene lookup returns CDR1 MRHNA and CDR2 SNTAGT. CDR3 length equals 15 residues. CDR3: CASSDSTGEANEQFF. CDR3 DNA sequence: TGTGCCAGCAGTGACTCGACAGGGGAGGCCAATGAGCAGTTCTTC.

This clone was detected only once. The chain couples TRBV3-1 (or the pseudogene TRBV3-2) to TRBJ1-3, with no clear D. V lost 1 base and J lost 4, with 11 bases in between. Per the germline V gene, CDR1 is LGHDT and CDR2 is YNNKEL (reference sequence). The CDR3 has 15 amino acids. Here the CDR3 reads CASSQVGEGGNTIYF. The CDR3 DNA reads TGTGCCAGCAGCCAAGTCGGCGAGGGAGGAAACACCATATATTTT.

Points on this clone: Other DNA sequences within the sample encode an identical CDR3. The chain joins TRBV6-5 to TRBJ2-5, with 9 bases that match TRBD2. V trimming: 5 bases; J trimming: 5 bases; junction bases outside the gene matches: 6. Per germline, CDR1 MNHEY and CDR2 SVGAGI. The CDR3 spans 14 residues. The CDR3 is CASSQRGAWETQYF. DNA for the CDR3: TGTGCCAGCAGTCAGCGGGGGGCCTGGGAGACCCAGTACTTC.

The J gene is TRBJ1-1, the V gene TRBV4-2, with TRBD1 as a possible D gene (6 bases). Germline-derived CDR1 and CDR2 are LGHNA and YNFKEQ. The CDR3 runs 13 residues. With 0 bases removed from V and 6 bases from J, the gap between germline ends came to 8 bases. The CDR3 loop is CASSQDRGAEAFF. The CDR3 DNA reads TGTGCCAGCAGCCAAGATAGGGGGGCTGAAGCTTTCTTT.

V usage is TRBV3-1 (or the pseudogene TRBV3-2) and J usage is TRBJ1-2; the D gene is possibly TRBD1 (5 bases). The CDR3 contains 13 residues. The ends were cut back, 4 bases at V and 8 bases at J, with 14 bases in the middle. Germline loops: CDR1 LGHDT, CDR2 YNNKEL (reference sequence). The CDR3: CASSLHQGSGYTF. For the CDR3, the DNA is TGTGCCAGCAGCCTACATCAGGGATCGGGCTACACCTTC.

The chain recombines TRBV6-2 or TRBV6-3 with TRBJ1-5; no definite D call. The CDR3 has 12 residues. The germline V gene has CDR1 MNHEY and CDR2 SVGEGT. Trimming removed 6 bases from V and 12 bases from J, with 15 bases in between. The chain's CDR3 is CASSTSKVGQHF. CDR3 DNA sequence: TGTGCCAGCAGCACCAGCAAGGTAGGCCAGCATTTT.

This sequence joins TRBV6-1 and TRBJ1-6; no clear D. Germline-derived CDR1 and CDR2 are MNHNS and SASEGT. Trimming cost V 3 bases and J 0 bases, with 12 bases left between them. The CDR3 totals 17 residues. In DNA form, the CDR3 reads TGTGCCAGCAGTGAGGGCCGGTCCAGCTCCTATAATTCACCCCTCCACTTT. It yields the protein CASSEGRSSSYNSPLHF.

The chain employs TRBV9 and TRBJ1-3; D remains unclear. The CDR3 runs to 15 residues. Germline V gene data show CDR1 as SGDLS and CDR2 as YYNGEE. The ends were cut back, 0 bases at V and 4 bases at J, with 11 bases in the middle. The CDR3 region has the DNA TGTGCCAGCAGCGTAGGGAACAGAGACGGAAACACCATATATTTT. As protein: CASSVGNRDGNTIYF.

The chain links TRBV24-1 to TRBJ2-1; TRBD2 agrees at 9 bases. The V gene end was trimmed by 4 bases and the J gene end by 4 bases; junction bases not matched to a gene: 7. Germline values: CDR1 KGHDR, CDR2 SFDVKD. CDR3 length: 16 amino acids. In nucleotides, the CDR3 is TGTGCCACCAGTGACCCTAGGACTAGCGCTTACAATGAGCAGTTCTTC. As protein: CATSDPRTSAYNEQFF.

The genes are TRBV28 and TRBJ2-7, with 7 nucleotides matching TRBD2. Unmatched junction bases numbered 16, after V lost 8 bases and J lost 6 bases. Germline V CDR1 and CDR2: MDHEN, SYDVKM. This CDR3 is 15 amino acids long. The CDR3 sequence: CASLPPGTTRREQYF. The CDR3 nucleotides are TGTGCCAGCCTTCCCCCTGGGACTACTCGGCGCGAGCAGTACTTC.

The V gene is TRBV4-1, the J gene TRBJ1-2; the D is unclear. Trimming removed 2 bases from V and 7 bases from J, with 14 bases in between. This CDR3 spans 14 amino acids. CDR1 and CDR2 from the germline V gene are MGHRA and YSYEKL. Here the CDR3 reads CASSQPLSAGGYTF. The CDR3 DNA reads TGCGCCAGCAGCCAACCACTTTCTGCTGGTGGCTACACCTTC.

The CDR3 nucleotides are TGTGCCTCCTCCCAGACAGGCGGAAACCAGCCCCAGCATTTT. Its translation is CASSQTGGNQPQHF. The chain couples TRBV19 to TRBJ1-5, with TRBD1 as a possible D gene (6 bases). The CDR3 spans 14 residues. Looked up from germline, CDR1 is LNHDA and CDR2 is SQIVND (reference sequence). V lost 11 bases to trimming and J lost 7 bases, with 21 bases between them.

The chain is built from TRBV4-1 and TRBJ2-2; TRBD1 matches 7 bases. The trim removed 4 bases at V and 0 bases at J, leaving 5 bases unmatched. The CDR3 runs to 16 residues. Per germline, CDR1 MGHRA and CDR2 YSYEKL. For the CDR3, the DNA is TGCGCCAGCAGCCGCCTGGGACAGACGAACACCGGGGAGCTGTTTTTT. Its translation: CASSRLGQTNTGELFF.

The rearrangement joins TRBV7-9 to TRBJ2-5; D may be TRBD2 (5 bases). The CDR3 length is 14 residues. The V gene's germline CDR1 is SEHNR and CDR2 FQNEAQ (reference sequence). V dropped 5 bases and J dropped 8 bases, with 18 bases sitting between them. CDR3 sequence reads: CASSADWNSETQYF. The CDR3 region has the DNA TGTGCCAGCAGCGCGGACTGGAACTCAGAAACCCAGTACTTC.

The V call is TRBV28, the J call TRBJ1-1, with D hard to call. This CDR3 has 13 residues. Germline CDR1 is MDHEN and CDR2 is SYDVKM. V was cut by 2 bases and J by 11 bases, with 15 bases left in between. The CDR3 region has the DNA TGTGCCAGCAGTTTACTATACCCTGAGGGCGCTTTCTTT. This gives the protein CASSLLYPEGAFF.

The rearrangement links TRBV11-2 to TRBJ1-6, with no clear D. The V gene lost 6 bases and the J gene lost 0 bases, with 12 bases spanning the gap. CDR3 length: 16 residues. Germline loops: CDR1 SGHAT, CDR2 FQNNGV. The DNA of the CDR3 is TGTGCCAGCAGACCTGGAGGGAGCTCCTATAATTCACCCCTCCACTTT. Translating gives CASRPGGSSYNSPLHF.

This clone was found once. The CDR3 region has the DNA TGTGCCAGCAGCTCAGAAGGGGGGCGCCGATTAGGCTACACCTTC. Amino acid sequence: CASSSEGGRRLGYTF. The chain employs TRBV3-1 (or the pseudogene TRBV3-2) and TRBJ1-2, with a tentative D call TRBD1 (6 bases). Trimming removed 5 bases at V and 8 bases at J, with 21 bases between. The CDR3 contains 15 residues. CDR1 is LGHDT and CDR2 is YNNKEL in the germline V gene (reference sequence).

This clone was seen only once. The chain carries TRBV4-2 and TRBJ2-1, with a tentative D call TRBD2 (5 bases). The CDR3 consists of 15 residues. V dropped 0 bases and J dropped 7 bases, with 13 bases sitting between them. Germline V gene lookup returns CDR1 LGHNA and CDR2 YNFKEQ. CDR3 sequence: CASSQDWASLNEQFF. DNA of the CDR3: TGTGCCAGCAGCCAAGATTGGGCTAGCTTGAATGAGCAGTTCTTC.

This chain connects TRBV7-9 to TRBJ1-2, with D maybe TRBD1 (5 bases). Trimming cost V 1 base and J 5 bases, with 8 bases left between them. CDR1 is SEHNR and CDR2 is FQNEAQ in the germline V gene (reference sequence). The CDR3 is 13 amino acids. For the CDR3, the DNA is TGTGCCAGCAGCTTAGGGACATCATATGGCTACACCTTC. It translates to CASSLGTSYGYTF.

This clone was recorded once. The junction shows a germline mismatch at one end, possibly a read error. The chain's CDR3 is CASSQTASEANVLTF. CDR3 sequence (DNA): TGCGCCAGCAGCCAAACTGCCTCTGAGGCCAACGTCCTGACTTTC. The chain carries TRBV5-1 and TRBJ2-6; D is unresolved. Germline CDR1 reads SGHRS; CDR2 reads YFSETQ. This CDR3 spans 15 amino acids.

V usage is TRBV6-2 or TRBV6-3 and J usage is TRBJ1-2, with D hard to call. Germline CDR1 is MNHEY and CDR2 is SVGEGT. Trimming removed 7 bases at V and 6 bases at J, with 18 bases between. The CDR3 consists of 14 residues. This chain's CDR3 is CASTPRVRYNGYTF. CDR3 DNA sequence: TGTGCCAGCACCCCGAGGGTGCGCTATAATGGCTACACCTTC.

This chain connects TRBV7-2 to TRBJ2-1; 8 nucleotides line up with TRBD2. CDR3 length: 16 amino acids. Per germline, CDR1 SGHTA and CDR2 FQGNSA. V was pared by 1 base and J by 8 bases, with 10 bases of the junction left unmatched. In DNA form, the CDR3 reads TGTGCCAGCAGCTTAGAGGGAGTAGCGGGACTATATGAGCAGTTCTTC. Translation gives CASSLEGVAGLYEQFF.

V is TRBV4-2 and J is TRBJ1-4, with D perhaps TRBD1 (5 bases). There are 14 residues in the CDR3. Germline V lookup: CDR1 LGHNA, CDR2 YNFKEQ. V was trimmed by 6 bases and J by 0 bases, leaving 8 bases between them. The CDR3 reads CASRGGATNEKLFF. CDR3 coding DNA: TGTGCCAGCAGGGGGGGGGCAACTAATGAAAAACTGTTTTTT.